Below, 32 T cell receptor beta chains from the same sample are listed, as sequenced in a study of CD8 T cells in Susac syndrome. Random hexamers served to reverse transcribe about 0.45 to 1 ug RNA. One entry per CDR3 protein, called by TCRdb with MiXCR from the immunoSEQ multiplex PCR reads. The repertoire holds about 140,000 distinct CDR3 sequences, 95% seen once, with 0.14% in the top ten. Sequencing used CD4+ T cells from PBMCs. All receptors come from a human donor with Susac syndrome.

V is TRBV11-2 and J is TRBJ2-3, with D possibly TRBD2 on 5 matching bases. V lost 4 bases to trimming and J lost 2 bases, with 19 bases between them. CDR1 and CDR2 from the germline V gene are SGHAT and FQNNGV. The CDR3 is 17 residues long. This CDR3 is CASSSSGVRTYTDTQYF. Here the CDR3 DNA reads TGTGCCAGCAGCTCCTCCGGGGTGCGGACCTACACAGATACGCAGTATTTT.

The chain employs TRBV30 and TRBJ2-7; tentative D call: TRBD1 (6 bases). The germline V gene encodes CDR1 GTSNPN and CDR2 SVGIG (reference sequence). The V end was cut by 4 bases, the J end by 4 bases, with 11 bases between. This CDR3 spans 12 amino acids. The CDR3 sequence: CAWMGDKYEQYF. DNA of the CDR3: TGTGCCTGGATGGGGGACAAATACGAGCAGTACTTC.

This chain connects TRBV7-2 to TRBJ2-5, with D possibly being TRBD2 (6 bases). V shed 5 bases and J shed 4 bases, with 14 bases lying between them. CDR1 SGHTA and CDR2 FQGNSA come from the germline V gene. The CDR3 contains 14 residues. The DNA for the CDR3 is TGTGCCAGCAGCCAGGAGGAGGGCCGAGAGACCCAGTACTTC. It is translated as CASSQEEGRETQYF.

V usage is TRBV12-3 or TRBV12-4 and J usage is TRBJ2-1; 13 bases are shared with TRBD2. The J segment lost 7 bases and the V segment lost 6 bases, leaving 6 bases of the junction unmatched. This CDR3 has 15 residues. The CDR3 DNA is TGTGCCAGCAGCTCGGGACTAGCGGGGATAAATGAGCAGTTCTTC. Translated: CASSSGLAGINEQFF.

V is TRBV20-1 and J is TRBJ1-5; D might be TRBD1 (6 bases). Germline V gene lookup returns CDR1 DFQATT and CDR2 SNEGSKA (reference sequence). V was cut by 4 bases and J by 2 bases, with 15 bases left in between. The CDR3 contains 15 residues. CDR3 nucleotide sequence: TGCAGTGCTATTGCCCAGGGGATAGGCAATCAGCCCCAGCATTTT. Protein sequence: CSAIAQGIGNQPQHF.

The rearrangement links TRBV2 to TRBJ1-2; D unresolved. Between the trimmed V and J ends, which lost 4 bases and 2 bases, there was a span of 11 bases. This CDR3 has 14 residues. Germline V CDR1 and CDR2: SNHLY, FYNNEI. CDR3 sequence (DNA): TGTGCCAGCAGTGTACGCCAGACAAACTATGGCTACACCTTC. It yields the protein CASSVRQTNYGYTF.

This chain links TRBV30 with TRBJ2-7, with 11 bases that match TRBD1. The germline V gene encodes CDR1 GTSNPN and CDR2 SVGIG (reference sequence). This CDR3 comprises 14 residues. V was clipped by 4 bases and J by 3 bases; unmatched bases: 5. This chain's CDR3 is CAWTRTGGGYEQYF. CDR3 bases: TGTGCCTGGACCCGGACAGGGGGCGGCTACGAGCAGTACTTC.

The rearrangement uses TRBV12-3 or TRBV12-4 and TRBJ2-2, with 12 bases matching TRBD2. This CDR3 comprises 15 residues. V trimming: 7 bases; J trimming: 5 bases; junction bases outside the gene matches: 5. The CDR3 sequence: CASILAGGRTGELFF. The CDR3 DNA follows: TGTGCCAGCATCCTAGCGGGGGGGCGGACCGGGGAGCTGTTTTTT.

The chain has TRBV20-1 and TRBJ1-1, with a possible D match to TRBD1 (6 bases). The CDR3 is 12 amino acids. Germline V gene lookup returns CDR1 DFQATT and CDR2 SNEGSKA (reference sequence). The ends were cut back, 6 bases at V and 0 bases at J, with 8 bases in the middle. The DNA for the CDR3 is TGCAGTGCCGACAGGTTGAACACTGAAGCTTTCTTT. It encodes CSADRLNTEAFF.

V usage is TRBV30 and J usage is TRBJ2-1; D tentatively reads TRBD1 or TRBD2 (5 bases each). V was cut by 8 bases and J by 5 bases, with 19 bases left in between. The CDR3 is 14 amino acids. Germline V gene sequence: CDR1 GTSNPN, CDR2 SVGIG (reference sequence). CDR3 DNA: TGTGCCCTGACCTTAGGGACCAATGACAATGAGCAGTTCTTC. This translates into CALTLGTNDNEQFF.

This sequence joins TRBV20-1 and TRBJ2-7; 7 bases are shared with TRBD1. The V segment lost 0 bases and the J segment 5 bases; nucleotides outside the gene matches: 13. The length of the CDR3 is 16 residues. Germline V lookup: CDR1 DFQATT, CDR2 SNEGSKA (reference sequence). Here the CDR3 reads CSARDPSTGDFNEQYF. The CDR3 nucleotides are TGCAGTGCTAGAGATCCCTCCACAGGGGATTTCAACGAGCAGTACTTC.

Worth noting for this clonotype: The germline gene is not matched at one end of the junction; a read error may be the cause. V usage is TRBV12-3 or TRBV12-4 and J usage is TRBJ1-2; no clear D. The CDR3 contains 13 residues. The CDR3 sequence is CASSSDGSMATAF. Here the CDR3 DNA reads TGTGCCAGCAGTTCGGACGGATCTATGGCTACGGCCTTC.

This chain connects TRBV27 to TRBJ1-2, with 9 bases fitting TRBD1. This CDR3 spans 14 amino acids. The junction had 5 bases not matched to a gene; V was cut back by 6 bases and J by 3 bases. Germline CDR1 MNHEY, CDR2 SMNVEV (reference sequence). The CDR3 region is CASRKQGAHYGYTF. The DNA for the CDR3 is TGTGCCAGCAGAAAACAGGGGGCCCACTATGGCTACACCTTC.

DNA for the CDR3: TGTGCCAGCAGTCCCGACTTACTCTCCTACAATGAGCAGTTCTTC. This translates into CASSPDLLSYNEQFF. The chain uses TRBV27 and TRBJ2-1, with D unclear. Germline V gene lookup returns CDR1 MNHEY and CDR2 SMNVEV (reference sequence). V was cut by 5 bases and J by 0 bases, with 11 bases left in between. This CDR3 has 15 residues.

This clonotype showed up just once. The V call is TRBV30, the J call TRBJ1-2; no reliable D call. The CDR3 runs 14 residues. Looked up from germline, CDR1 is GTSNPN and CDR2 is SVGIG (reference sequence). Deletions cut 3 bases from V and 3 bases from J, with 14 bases between. In DNA form, the CDR3 reads TGTGCCTGGAGCACTGAAATGTTTGACTATGGCTACACCTTC. Residues: CAWSTEMFDYGYTF.

The chain combines TRBV12-5 with TRBJ1-6; D ambiguous. Germline V CDR1 and CDR2: LGHNT, FRNRAP. V gave up 6 bases and J gave up 5 bases, with 8 bases separating them. The CDR3 consists of 13 residues. This chain's CDR3 is CASGTLNNSPLHF. As DNA, the CDR3 is TGTGCTAGTGGCACCCTAAATAATTCACCCCTCCACTTT.

The chain has TRBV30 and TRBJ2-1, with 12 positions matching TRBD2. The CDR3 is 16 amino acids. Germline assignment: CDR1 GTSNPN and CDR2 SVGIG (reference sequence). The V gene end was trimmed by 2 bases and the J gene end by 4 bases; junction bases not matched to a gene: 6. Here the CDR3 reads CAWSRGGTSGYNEQFF. CDR3 DNA sequence: TGTGCCTGGAGTAGGGGCGGGACTAGCGGGTACAATGAGCAGTTCTTC.

This chain joins TRBV20-1 and TRBJ2-1, with TRBD1 matching over 10 bases. CDR3 length: 15 residues. V dropped 4 bases and J dropped 6; count of bases not matched to a gene: 9. Germline CDR1 is DFQATT and CDR2 is SNEGSKA (reference sequence). The CDR3: CSAIFPGQGLNEQFF. The CDR3 region has the DNA TGCAGTGCTATCTTTCCGGGACAGGGGCTCAATGAGCAGTTCTTC.

The chain links TRBV9 to TRBJ1-3; TRBD1 is a possible D gene (6 bases). This CDR3 has 16 amino acids. V lost 2 bases and J 0 bases, leaving 12 bases between the germline ends. The germline V gene encodes CDR1 SGDLS and CDR2 YYNGEE. For the CDR3, the DNA is TGTGCCAGCAGCGTGGCCACAGGGTCCTCTGGAAACACCATATATTTT. Amino acids: CASSVATGSSGNTIYF.

The chain is built from TRBV11-1 and TRBJ2-2; D remains unclear. This CDR3 is 15 amino acids long. Trimming removed 6 bases at V and 3 bases at J, with 14 bases between. Germline V gene data show CDR1 as SGHAT and CDR2 as FQDESV (reference sequence). Written as DNA, the CDR3 is TGTGCCAGCAGGTACGGTCGGCAGCACACCGGGGAGCTGTTTTTT. Translating it yields CASRYGRQHTGELFF.

This chain links TRBV7-9 with TRBJ1-5, with 8 bases matching TRBD1. The CDR3 sequence is 14 residues long. Germline V lookup: CDR1 SEHNR, CDR2 FQNEAQ (reference sequence). J lost 5 bases, V lost 3 bases, and 3 bases had no gene match. CDR3 loop: CASSFPGGDQPQHF. For the CDR3, the DNA is TGTGCCAGCAGCTTTCCAGGGGGCGATCAGCCCCAGCATTTT. The variable domain in full, with the rest retrieved from reference TRBV7-9 and TRBJ1-5, is DTGVSQNPRHKITKRGQNVTFRCDPISEHNRLYWYRQTLGQGPEFLTYFQNEAQLEKSRLLSDRFSAERPKGSFSTLEIQRTEQGDSAMYLCASSFPGGDQPQHFGDGTRLSIL.

CDR3 bases: TGTGCCAGCAGCTTGGAGGGGCTTGGTGAAAAACTGTTTTTT. The encoded protein is CASSLEGLGEKLFF. The chain joins TRBV7-9 to TRBJ1-4, with D tentatively TRBD1 (5 bases). The CDR3 totals 14 residues. Looked up from germline, CDR1 is SEHNR and CDR2 is FQNEAQ (reference sequence). V lost 3 bases, J lost 7 bases, and 12 bases lay in between.

The rearrangement uses TRBV20-1 and TRBJ1-5; D is uncertain. Germline CDR1 DFQATT, CDR2 SNEGSKA (reference sequence). This CDR3 is built from 15 residues. V lost 1 base and J 9 bases, leaving 19 bases between the germline ends. The CDR3 is CSARAPSLGGGPQHF. CDR3 sequence (DNA): TGCAGTGCTAGAGCCCCATCATTGGGAGGTGGGCCCCAGCATTTT.

The V gene is TRBV11-2, the J gene TRBJ2-7; 8 nucleotides match TRBD1. Looked up from germline, CDR1 is SGHAT and CDR2 is FQNNGV. CDR3 length equals 15 residues. Unmatched junction bases numbered 4, after V lost 0 bases and J lost 3 bases. This chain's CDR3 is CASSLEDRAIYEQYF. DNA for the CDR3: TGTGCCAGCAGCTTAGAGGACAGGGCTATCTACGAGCAGTACTTC.

This clonotype was detected once. Here the CDR3 DNA reads TGCAGTGCCGGACTAGCGGGAGGGCCACAAGAGACCCAGTACTTC. Translating gives CSAGLAGGPQETQYF. V gene TRBV20-1 combines with J gene TRBJ2-5; 15 nucleotides match TRBD2. V gave up 6 bases and J gave up 2 bases; unmatched junction bases: 4. CDR3 length: 15 residues. In germline, CDR1 is DFQATT, CDR2 SNEGSKA (reference sequence).

This chain joins TRBV27 and TRBJ1-2, with TRBD1 as a possible D gene (6 bases). Germline V gene sequence: CDR1 MNHEY, CDR2 SMNVEV (reference sequence). The V and J ends lost 8 bases and 6 bases respectively, with 22 bases between them. This CDR3 has 15 amino acids. As DNA, the CDR3 is TGTGCCAGCCTTTCCAGGTGGACGGGGGCCGATGGCTACACCTTC. Protein product: CASLSRWTGADGYTF.

J is TRBJ2-1 and V is TRBV13, with D possibly TRBD1 on 6 matching bases. CDR3 length: 12 amino acids. V shed 5 bases and J shed 6 bases, with 8 bases lying between them. Germline V CDR1 and CDR2: PRHDT, FYEKMQ (reference sequence). The CDR3 nucleotides read TGTGCCAGCAGCAAGACAGGCAATGAGCAGTTCTTC. It is translated as CASSKTGNEQFF. Using reference TRBV13 and TRBJ2-1 for the parts outside the CDR3, the full variable domain is AAGVIQSPRHLIKEKRETATLKCYPIPRHDTVYWYQQGPGQDPQFLISFYEKMQSDKGSIPDRFSAQQFSDYHSELNMSSLELGDSALYFCASSKTGNEQFFGPGTRLTVL.

CDR3 amino acids: CSALPSYNEQFF. The CDR3 DNA reads as TGCAGTGCTCTTCCTTCCTACAATGAGCAGTTCTTC. The chain employs TRBV20-1 and TRBJ2-1, with D hard to call. The V end lost 5 bases, the J end lost 1 base, and 6 bases lay between the germline ends. CDR3 length: 12 amino acids. The germline CDR1 and CDR2 sequences are DFQATT and SNEGSKA (reference sequence).

DNA for the CDR3: TGTGCCAGCAGTGAACACGCGGGAGGGCCGAGGGCTGAGCAGTTCTTC. Encoded protein: CASSEHAGGPRAEQFF. The chain employs TRBV25-1 and TRBJ2-1; 9 bases are shared with TRBD2. Germline values: CDR1 MGHDK, CDR2 SYGVNS. After removal of 2 bases from V and 9 bases from J, the junction contained 11 bases not matched to a gene. The CDR3 runs to 16 residues.

This clonotype occurred once. J is TRBJ2-2 and V is TRBV24-1; D unclear. Germline CDR1 KGHDR, CDR2 SFDVKD. CDR3 length equals 16 residues. Trimming stripped 0 bases from V and 2 bases from J, with 9 bases between. The CDR3 DNA sequence: TGTGCCACCAGTGATTTGAAAGGGATAAACACCGGGGAGCTGTTTTTT. It translates to CATSDLKGINTGELFF.

This chain joins TRBV2 and TRBJ1-1; tentatively, D is TRBD1 (6 bases). Germline V lookup: CDR1 SNHLY, CDR2 FYNNEI. Trimming pared 10 bases from V and 1 base from J, leaving 19 bases between. This CDR3 comprises 15 residues. CDR3 sequence: CATKEGGRWNTEAFF. The CDR3 region has the DNA TGTGCCACAAAGGAGGGGGGACGGTGGAACACTGAAGCTTTCTTT.

This sequence joins TRBV20-1 and TRBJ1-5, with TRBD1 identical over 8 bases. The V segment lost 8 bases and the J segment 5 bases; nucleotides outside the gene matches: 5. Germline CDR1 and CDR2: DFQATT and SNEGSKA (reference sequence). The CDR3 is 12 amino acids. The CDR3 loop is CSSVQGDQPQHF. CDR3 bases: TGCAGTAGCGTACAGGGGGATCAGCCCCAGCATTTT.